This record concerns one T cell receptor beta chain sequence. Its antigen is not identified. This specimen belongs to a study of shared clonotypes between healthy human individuals. Study information: The cohort comprised a couple of women and a few men. Their ages spanned 18 to 49 years. Study conclusions and caveats: The study found lower generation probabilities in non-shared clonotypes than in those shared by all four donors. The study generally estimated greater richness for naive than memory subsets.

Sequencing was at deep level. This table comes from immunoSEQ multiplex PCR, and its TCRdb copy is limited to in-frame clones, with some not included. Altogether almost 750,000 clones are present, about two thirds being singletons, with the ten largest covering approximately 1.7%. Looked up from germline, CDR1 is SGHVS and CDR2 is FNYEAQ. The CDR3 length is 14 residues. Trimming pared 2 bases from V and 2 bases from J, leaving 8 bases between. The chain has TRBV7-6 and TRBJ2-3, with D hard to call. The specimen sequenced was memory CD4+ T cells sorted from blood. Subset specified: CD45RA-negative fraction. The origin of this receptor is a woman aged 30 to 39 in good health. CDR3 protein: CASSLTTTTDTQYF. Here the CDR3 DNA reads TGTGCCAGCAGCTTAACAACGACCACAGATACGCAGTATTTT.